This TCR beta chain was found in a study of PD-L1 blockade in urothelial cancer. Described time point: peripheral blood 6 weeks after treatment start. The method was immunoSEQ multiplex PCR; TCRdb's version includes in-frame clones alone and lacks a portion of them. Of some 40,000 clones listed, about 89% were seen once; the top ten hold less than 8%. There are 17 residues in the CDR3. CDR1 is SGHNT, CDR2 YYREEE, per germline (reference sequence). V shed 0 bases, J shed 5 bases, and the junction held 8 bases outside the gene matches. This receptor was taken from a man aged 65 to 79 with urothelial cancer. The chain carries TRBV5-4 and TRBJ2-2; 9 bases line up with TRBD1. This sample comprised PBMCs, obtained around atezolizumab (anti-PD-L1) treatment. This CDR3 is CASSLGVQGALTGELFF. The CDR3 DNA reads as TGTGCCAGCAGCTTGGGTGTACAGGGGGCGTTGACCGGGGAGCTGTTTTTT.